The clone carrying this T cell receptor beta chain showed up many times. Antigen unknown. This specimen belongs to a study of human T cells and chemical hapten exposure. TCRdb called the RACE reads again in MiXCR, with one record for every CDR3 protein. This sample carries more than 60,000 distinct CDR3 sequences, about 9.4% of them seen once, and the ten largest clones take roughly 6.8%. General observations from the study: There was no change with DPC sensitization in TCRs above 1 in 1000 frequency.

Time point reported: patch test 2, 6 weeks after DPC sensitization. Treatment: therapeutic diphenylcyclopropenone sensitization with weekly scalp DPC. Sample donors consisted of patients with alopecia, aged 18 to 70 years, who were suitable for DPC. CDR3 length: 14 amino acids. Trimming took off 3 bases at V and 0 bases at J, with 8 bases between the two ends. The genes are TRBV12-3 or TRBV12-4 and TRBJ1-2, with D tentatively TRBD1 (5 bases). The sequence was obtained from a woman aged 50 to 60 with alopecia areata. Some clones in this sample may be carry-over from other donors' samples. The sample was whole blood, taken in connection with sensitization to the hapten diphenylcyclopropenone (DPC). CDR3 amino acids: CASSFDSSNYGYTF. In nucleotides, the CDR3 is TGTGCCAGCAGTTTTGACAGCTCTAACTATGGCTACACCTTC.